Shown below are 12 T cell receptor beta chains from a single sample sequenced in a study of cytomegalovirus exposure and HLA in healthy donors. The primer mix had 60 Vbeta and 13 Jbeta primers. The data were produced by immunoSEQ multiplex PCR, yet TCRdb's version contains in-frame clones alone and is incomplete. The sample consists of 120,000 to 150,000 clones, around 67% of them appearing once. The sequenced sample consisted of PBMCs. These receptors originate from a woman younger than 35 in good health and CMV-seronegative.

The genes are TRBV27 and TRBJ1-2; the D is unclear. This CDR3 region has 14 residues. The germline V gene has CDR1 MNHEY and CDR2 SMNVEV (reference sequence). Trimming left V 2 bases short and J 0 bases short, with 7 bases between. The chain's CDR3 is CASSLEGSNYGYTF. The DNA for the CDR3 is TGTGCCAGCAGTTTAGAGGGATCTAACTATGGCTACACCTTC.

The V and J genes are TRBV4-1 and TRBJ1-1, with a possible D match to TRBD1 (5 bases). This CDR3 contains 17 residues. Germline V gene sequence: CDR1 MGHRA, CDR2 YSYEKL. The V and J ends lost 0 bases and 7 bases respectively, with 21 bases between them. The CDR3 spells CASSQEFGDHRRSEAFF. CDR3 in DNA: TGCGCCAGCAGCCAAGAATTCGGCGACCACAGGCGGAGTGAAGCTTTCTTT.

V gene TRBV2 combines with J gene TRBJ2-2; maybe TRBD1 (6 bases). Germline CDR1 reads SNHLY; CDR2 reads FYNNEI. Trimming stripped 3 bases from V and 11 bases from J, with 13 bases between. The CDR3 is 13 amino acids. CDR3 region: CASSEGTFRELFF. The CDR3 region has the DNA TGTGCCAGCAGTGAGGGGACATTTCGAGAGCTGTTTTTT.

V and J are TRBV29-1 and TRBJ2-3; D is ambiguous. The CDR3 sequence is 16 residues long. Trimming took 1 base from V and 2 from J, leaving 16 bases between them. Germline values: CDR1 SQVTM, CDR2 ANQGSEA. The CDR3 loop is CSVEGADYFVTDTQYF. The CDR3 nucleotides read TGCAGCGTTGAAGGCGCCGATTACTTCGTCACAGATACGCAGTATTTT.

The chain carries TRBV5-1 and TRBJ2-1; 14 positions match TRBD2. This CDR3 region has 19 residues. The junction had 14 bases not matched to a gene; V was cut back by 4 bases and J by 5 bases. Germline V gene sequence: CDR1 SGHRS, CDR2 YFSETQ. The DNA of the CDR3 is TGCGCCAGCAGCCCCCTGGGACTAGCGGGAGATGTGAGACACAATGAGCAGTTCTTC. Encoded protein: CASSPLGLAGDVRHNEQFF.

The chain recombines TRBV19 with TRBJ2-1, with 7 positions matching TRBD2. The CDR3 has 15 amino acids. Germline V gene data show CDR1 as LNHDA and CDR2 as SQIVND (reference sequence). J lost 1 base, V lost 6 bases, and 6 bases had no gene match. In nucleotides, the CDR3 is TGTGCCAGTAGCCATACTAGCGCTTCCTACAATGAGCAGTTCTTC. Protein product: CASSHTSASYNEQFF.

The chain employs TRBV6-6 and TRBJ2-7; 11 bases match TRBD2. The CDR3 is 16 residues long. V shed 0 bases, J shed 5 bases, and the junction held 6 bases outside the gene matches. Germline V CDR1 and CDR2: MNHNY, SVGAGI (reference sequence). The CDR3 sequence is CASSYSGSGGANEQYF. Written as DNA, the CDR3 is TGTGCCAGCAGTTACTCGGGTAGCGGGGGGGCGAACGAGCAGTACTTC.

The chain is built from TRBV7-9 and TRBJ2-3; D possibly corresponds to TRBD1 (6 bases). Per the germline V gene, CDR1 is SEHNR and CDR2 is FQNEAQ (reference sequence). V was clipped by 5 bases and J by 0 bases, with 21 bases between them. The CDR3 totals 18 residues. CDR3 sequence (DNA): TGTGCCAGCAGCCGTAGTGCCATGACAGGTCCTAGCACAGATACGCAGTATTTT. It is translated as CASSRSAMTGPSTDTQYF.

This clone was detected a few times. This rearrangement joins TRBV7-2 to TRBJ2-2; D is perhaps TRBD2 (5 bases). The germline V gene has CDR1 SGHTA and CDR2 FQGNSA. The CDR3 covers 15 residues. V shed 5 bases and J shed 5 bases, with 15 bases lying between them. The CDR3 reads CASSLLGERTGELFF. Here the CDR3 DNA reads TGTGCCAGCAGCCTGCTCGGGGAGAGGACCGGGGAGCTGTTTTTT.

The chain combines TRBV6-1 with TRBJ1-5; 9 bases match TRBD1. Trimming removed 6 bases from V and 1 base from J; junction bases left unmatched: 4. Germline V gene sequence: CDR1 MNHNS, CDR2 SASEGT. The CDR3 consists of 15 residues. As DNA, the CDR3 is TGTGCCAGCAGGGGACAGGGCGGGAGCAATCAGCCCCAGCATTTT. Protein sequence: CASRGQGGSNQPQHF.

V and J are TRBV5-4 and TRBJ2-1; 7 bases are a match to TRBD2. Germline lookup yields CDR1 SGHNT and CDR2 YYREEE (reference sequence). This CDR3 has 16 residues. J lost 7 bases, V lost 4 bases, and 14 bases had no gene match. The CDR3 reads CASSTLTGGRVNEQFF. The CDR3 DNA sequence: TGTGCCAGCAGCACCCTGACGGGGGGAAGGGTGAATGAGCAGTTCTTC.

This clone was counted between two and nine times. This chain links TRBV19 with TRBJ1-2; D gene uncertain. Germline V lookup: CDR1 LNHDA, CDR2 SQIVND (reference sequence). V shed 3 bases and J shed 10 bases, with 15 bases lying between them. The CDR3 sequence is 13 residues long. The CDR3 sequence is CASSIVPPVSYTF. CDR3 DNA sequence: TGTGCCAGTAGTATCGTACCCCCGGTATCCTACACCTTC. Variable domain in full (rest from reference TRBV19 and TRBJ1-2): DGGITQSPKYLFRKEGQNVTLSCEQNLNHDAMYWYRQDPGQGLRLIYYSQIVNDFQKGDIAEGYSVSREKKESFPLTVTSAQKNPTAFYLCASSIVPPVSYTFGSGTRLTVV.